This TCR beta chain was sequenced for a study of naive and memory T cell subsets. The study, taken as a whole, reports: The power law exponent of TCR abundance differed between naive and memory cells. There was no ground truth to check naive and memory subset results.

Overnight CMV lysate stimulation of fresh PBMCs defined donor CMV status by CD4+ IFNgamma. CD4 T cells were positively selected, then CD8 T cells from the CD4-negative fraction. The beta constant-region primer was an equimolar mix of two oligonucleotides covering TRBC1 and TRBC2. TCRdb fed the UMI-ligation and nested PCR reads into MiXCR, producing one record per CDR3 protein. Of some 150,000 distinct CDR3 sequences in the sample, over 15% were seen once. A few counts support this clonotype. As yet, its antigen is unknown. The germline V gene has CDR1 ENHRY and CDR2 SYGVKD. Deletions cut 4 bases from V and 4 bases from J, with 10 bases between. The length of the CDR3 is 14 residues.

The rearrangement joins TRBV10-3 to TRBJ2-2; weak D call: TRBD2 (5 bases). Sample: naive CD4+ T cells from blood. The sequence was collected from a human donor in good health. Here the CDR3 reads CAISGPGFTGELFF. The CDR3 nucleotides are TGTGCCATCAGTGGACCGGGGTTCACCGGGGAGCTGTTTTTT.